This TCR beta chain appears in the sequencing data of a study of blood T cell repertoires in COVID-19. At the level of the study: The analysed material was cDNA or gDNA that came from T cells, B-cell-depleted T cells, or PBMCs.

TCRdb keeps only in-frame clones here, not all; method: immunoSEQ multiplex PCR. The table shows 230,000 or so clones, with about 88% occurring only once. The length of the CDR3 is 17 residues. From germline, CDR1 is SGHTA and CDR2 FQGNSA. The V segment lost 7 bases and the J segment 4 bases; nucleotides outside the gene matches: 11. Sequencing input: peripheral blood. The V call is TRBV7-2, the J call TRBJ2-7; 15 bases fit TRBD2. This receptor was identified in a woman in her thirties or forties who had recovered from COVID-19. The CDR3 loop reads CASTDLGGLAGGYEQYF. As DNA, the CDR3 is TGTGCCAGCACCGACCTAGGGGGACTAGCGGGGGGATACGAGCAGTACTTC.